The source of this T cell receptor (beta chain) is a study of T-cell memory formation after mild COVID-19. A single record per CDR3 protein comes from TCRdb applying MiXCR to the 5' RACE reads. Among about 110,000 distinct CDR3 sequences listed, around 12% were seen once. This clonotype has at least ten counts. Trimming at V came to 4 bases and at J to 3 bases, leaving 7 bases not matched to a gene. This CDR3 comprises 15 residues. Per germline, CDR1 LGHNA and CDR2 YSLEER. This TCR was sampled from an adult woman who had mild COVID-19 (a few samples of this study predate the infection). Cell type and time point are not known. The chain couples TRBV4-3 to TRBJ2-3; the match to TRBD1 covers 7 bases. The specimen sequenced was PBMCs or a T cell subset sorted from them (not recorded which). The CDR3 spells CASSPTGQPTDTQYF. The CDR3, as DNA: TGCGCCAGCAGCCCTACGGGACAGCCAACAGATACGCAGTATTTT.